This T cell receptor (beta chain) is drawn from a study of metastatic and nonmetastatic thyroid tumors (TCRdb year 2020). With respect to the entire study: For patients with malignant and with benign thyroid disease, the researchers compared repertoires between peripheral blood samples and tumor or nodule tissue samples.

This clone was counted between two and nine times. No cognate antigen has been identified for it. It has no much larger one-base neighbor in the sample; base qualities were not kept. Trimming costs V 9 bases and J 2 bases, and their ends lie 20 bases apart. The CDR3 measures 15 amino acids from cysteine to phenylalanine. Left in the record is the CDR3 DNA by itself, 45 bases read in frame from the first base. CDR1 and CDR2 (LNHDA, SQIVND) derive from the germline V gene (reference sequence). The method behind the library was PCR. The instrument given in TCRdb is Illumina HiSeq 4000. High-throughput sequencing was used to profile the TCR beta-chain CDR3 region of every patient. Concerning the study's data processing: Drawing on CDR3 differences between clinicopathological groups, the researchers built a classifier meant to tell apart patients with distant-metastatic papillary thyroid cancer. The Shannon index was used to measure repertoire diversity, and the Morisita-Horn index was used to measure how similar tumor and blood repertoires were. TCRdb trimmed the raw reads at Q25, called clones with MiXCR and kept productive beta chains. These V and J calls are TCRdb output, not the study's own analysis. The table for this sample lists about 93,000 clones; about 12% of them were counted only once. In total, the top ten clones hold around 11% of the sample.

No treatment had been received by any patient before thyroid surgery. The study retrospectively analysed patient clinical samples collected from about 2012 to 2018 using T-cell receptor beta sequencing. Broad study findings and their caveats: In both blood and tumor samples, malignant tumors were reported to have significantly higher TCR beta diversity than benign nodules.

The origin of this receptor is a female donor with papillary thyroid cancer or a benign thyroid nodule (not recorded which). Some clones in this sample may be carry-over from other donors' samples. This sequence uses TRBV19 and TRBJ2-7; 5 matching bases give a weak D call of TRBD2. Sequenced input: blood. The sequenced DNA: TGTGCCAGCTCCAGAGACGGAGGTCCCCCCTACGAGCAGTACTTC. It translates as CASSRDGGPPYEQYF.